The source of this T cell receptor (beta chain) is a study of cytomegalovirus exposure and HLA in healthy donors. For the study at large: The same platform as the approximately 660 first-cohort repertoires was used for the 120 validation repertoires, a later analysis reported.

The table came from immunoSEQ multiplex PCR; TCRdb's copy has only in-frame clones and leaves some out. The sample lists around 240,000 clones; 90% were seen once. Germline V gives CDR1 SQVTM, CDR2 ANQGSEA. The CDR3 runs 12 residues. V dropped 3 bases and J dropped 1 base, with 6 bases sitting between them. The donors were part of the validation cohort of 100 to 150 subjects. That cohort was separate from the first cohort, which comprised several hundred subjects. The TCR sequence derives from a woman between 18 and 29 years old in good health and CMV-seronegative. The specimen was PBMCs. The genes are TRBV29-1 and TRBJ1-1; no clear D. CDR3 bases: TGCAGCGTTGATGGCGGGAACACTGAAGCTTTCTTT. Translating it yields CSVDGGNTEAFF.